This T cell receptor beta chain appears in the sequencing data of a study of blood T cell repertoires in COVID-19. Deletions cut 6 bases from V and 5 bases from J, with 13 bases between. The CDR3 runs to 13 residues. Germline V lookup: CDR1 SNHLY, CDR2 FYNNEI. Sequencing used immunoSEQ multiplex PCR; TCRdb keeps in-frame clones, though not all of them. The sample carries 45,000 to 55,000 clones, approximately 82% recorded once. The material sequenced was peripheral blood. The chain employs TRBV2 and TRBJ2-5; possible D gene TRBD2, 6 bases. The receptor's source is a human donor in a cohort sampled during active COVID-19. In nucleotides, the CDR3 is TGTGCCAGCAGGCTGACTAGAAGTGAGACCCAGTACTTC. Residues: CASRLTRSETQYF.